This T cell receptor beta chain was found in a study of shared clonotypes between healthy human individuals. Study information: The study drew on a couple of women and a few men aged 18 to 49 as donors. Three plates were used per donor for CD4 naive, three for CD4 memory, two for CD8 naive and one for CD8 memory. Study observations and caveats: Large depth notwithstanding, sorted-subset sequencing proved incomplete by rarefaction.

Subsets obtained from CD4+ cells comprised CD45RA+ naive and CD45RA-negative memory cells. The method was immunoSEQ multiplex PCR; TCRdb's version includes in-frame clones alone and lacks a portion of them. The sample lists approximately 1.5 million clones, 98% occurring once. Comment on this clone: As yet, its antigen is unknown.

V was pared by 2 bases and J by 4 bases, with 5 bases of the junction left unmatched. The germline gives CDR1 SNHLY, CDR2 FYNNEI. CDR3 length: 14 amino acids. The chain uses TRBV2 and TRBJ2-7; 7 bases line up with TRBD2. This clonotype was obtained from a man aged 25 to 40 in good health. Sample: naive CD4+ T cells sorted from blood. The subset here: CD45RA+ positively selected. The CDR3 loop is CASSELGEGYEQYF. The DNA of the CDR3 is TGTGCCAGCAGTGAACTGGGGGAGGGTTACGAGCAGTACTTC.